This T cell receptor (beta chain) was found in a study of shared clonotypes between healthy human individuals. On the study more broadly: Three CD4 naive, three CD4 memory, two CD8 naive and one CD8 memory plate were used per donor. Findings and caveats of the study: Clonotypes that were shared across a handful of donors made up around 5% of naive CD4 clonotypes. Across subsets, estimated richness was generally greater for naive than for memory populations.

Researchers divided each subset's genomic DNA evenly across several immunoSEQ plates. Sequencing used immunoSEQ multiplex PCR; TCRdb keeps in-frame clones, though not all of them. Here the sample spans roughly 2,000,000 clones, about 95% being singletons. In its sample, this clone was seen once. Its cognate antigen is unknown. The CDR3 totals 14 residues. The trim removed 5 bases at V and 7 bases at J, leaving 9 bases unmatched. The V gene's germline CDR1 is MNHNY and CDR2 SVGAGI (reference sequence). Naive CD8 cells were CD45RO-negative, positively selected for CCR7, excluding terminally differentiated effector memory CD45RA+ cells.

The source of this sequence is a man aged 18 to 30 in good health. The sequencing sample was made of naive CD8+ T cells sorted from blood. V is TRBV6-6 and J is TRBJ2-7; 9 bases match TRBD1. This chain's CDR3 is CASSGDRAKLEQYF. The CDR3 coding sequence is TGTGCCAGCAGTGGGGACAGGGCGAAATTGGAGCAGTACTTC.